The 26 T cell receptor beta chains listed next were all sequenced from one sample in a study of T cells in women clearing cervical HPV infection. The method was immunoSEQ multiplex PCR; TCRdb's version includes in-frame clones alone and lacks a portion of them. The sample data list 48,000 or so clones. Input material: blood buffy coat. These receptors were collected from a woman aged 18 to 75 with a cervical HPV16 infection that either progressed to CIN3+ or cleared (not recorded which).

Concerning this clone itself: The read ends 3 residues early relative to the CDR3; the germline J gene fills the gap. The V call is TRBV7-9, the J call TRBJ1-4; 9 positions match TRBD1. Looked up from germline, CDR1 is SEHNR and CDR2 is FQNEAQ (reference sequence). The CDR3 has 14 residues. This chain's CDR3 is CASSTGQGQVKLFF. CDR3 bases read: TGTGCCAGCAGCACCGGACAGGGGCAGGTGAAA.

Worth noting for this clone: The CDR3 is cut off 3 residues early in the read; its end comes from the germline J gene. The chain carries TRBV12-3 or TRBV12-4 and TRBJ2-1; tentative D call: TRBD2 (6 bases). This CDR3 is built from 16 residues. The germline V and J ends were trimmed by 6 bases and 4 bases, with 19 bases remaining between them. Incomplete CDR3 DNA: TGTGCCAGCAGCACCCCCCGGGGAGGAGGGTACAATGAG. Translated: CASSTPRGGGYNE. The CDR3 reads in full as CASSTPRGGGYNEQFF.

A word on this clone: The CDR3 is cut off 3 residues early in the read; its end comes from the germline J gene. The chain joins TRBV19 to TRBJ2-7, with D perhaps TRBD1 (6 bases). Germline values: CDR1 LNHDA, CDR2 SQIVND (reference sequence). The CDR3 contains 13 residues. V was clipped by 4 bases and J by 4 bases, with 11 bases between them. This CDR3 reads CASSSGQSYEQYF. CDR3 bases read: TGTGCCAGTAGTAGCGGACAGAGTTACGAG.

About this clone itself: Sequencing ends 3 residues short of the CDR3 end; the germline J gene provides the rest. The V gene is TRBV5-4, the J gene TRBJ2-5, with 8 bases aligning to TRBD1. The CDR3 sequence is 15 residues long. Trimming removed 4 bases from V and 5 bases from J; junction bases left unmatched: 10. The germline gives CDR1 SGHNT, CDR2 YYREEE (reference sequence). CDR3 DNA, as far as it was read: TGTGCCAGCAGCCGCGACAGGGGTGGGTTCGAGACC. Amino acid sequence: CASSRDRGGFET. The entire CDR3 reads CASSRDRGGFETQYF.

Comment on this clone: The observed sequence ends 3 residues before the CDR3 terminus, with the missing tail filled in from the germline J gene. The rearrangement joins TRBV20-1 to TRBJ2-3; D is possibly TRBD2 (5 bases). Germline V gene sequence: CDR1 DFQATT, CDR2 SNEGSKA (reference sequence). Trimming took 3 bases from V and 2 from J, leaving 21 bases between them. The CDR3 loop spans 17 amino acids. CDR3 DNA (partial): TGCAGTGCTAGGCGCATACTAGGGATGTCAGACACAGATACG. Its protein is CSARRILGMSDTDT. The entire CDR3 is CSARRILGMSDTDTQYF.

Turning to this clone: The read terminates 3 residues before the CDR3 end, so the remaining end is supplied by the germline J gene. V and J are TRBV19 and TRBJ1-3; TRBD1 agrees at 7 bases. Losses at the gene ends were 5 bases for V and 2 bases for J; bases not matched to a gene: 6. Germline V gene lookup returns CDR1 LNHDA and CDR2 SQIVND (reference sequence). There are 15 residues in the CDR3. Partial CDR3 DNA: TGTGCCAGTAGTCTCCGGGACAGTCCTGGAAACACC. It yields the protein CASSLRDSPGNT. The CDR3, in full, reads CASSLRDSPGNTIYF.

Regarding this clone: Read data end 3 residues before the CDR3 end; the end is taken from the germline J gene. The chain combines TRBV15 with TRBJ2-3; unclear D gene. Germline values: CDR1 LNHNV, CDR2 YYDKDF (reference sequence). The CDR3 length is 15 residues. V lost 0 bases and J 0 bases, leaving 7 bases between the germline ends. The CDR3 reads CATSRDGQSTDTQYF. The sequenced CDR3 bases are TGTGCCACCAGCAGAGATGGGCAGAGCACAGATACG.

The CDR3 sequence: CASSPRDTQYF. CDR3 bases read: TGTGCCAGCAGCCCTAGAGATACG. The V and J genes are TRBV7-8 and TRBJ2-3; D gene ambiguous. The sequenced fragment ends 3 residues before the CDR3 boundary, so the rest is inferred from the germline J gene. V lost 5 bases and J lost 5, with 5 bases in between. This CDR3 has 11 residues. The germline V gene encodes CDR1 SGHVS and CDR2 FQNEAQ.

Remarks on this clone: The read gets to within 3 residues of the CDR3 end, and the germline J gene fills in the rest. This specimen includes other DNA sequences encoding the same CDR3. The chain carries TRBV18 and TRBJ2-4; TRBD2 is a possible D gene (6 bases). The CDR3 loop spans 17 amino acids. Germline CDR1 reads KGHSH; CDR2 reads LQKENI. V lost 6 bases to trimming and J lost 3 bases, with 21 bases between them. CDR3 bases read: TGTGCCAGCTCCCCCCCTCCGGGAATCGGGGGCAAAAACATT. Encoded protein: CASSPPPGIGGKNI. The whole CDR3 sequence reads CASSPPPGIGGKNIQYF.

Remarks on this clone: The CDR3 end lies 3 residues beyond the end of the read and is filled in from the germline J gene. The chain couples TRBV5-1 to TRBJ2-5, with D tentatively TRBD2 (6 bases). V dropped 7 bases and J dropped 2 bases, with 12 bases sitting between them. The CDR3 is 13 residues long. Germline values: CDR1 SGHRS, CDR2 YFSETQ. CDR3 region: CASRLVRQETQYF. The part of the CDR3 DNA that was read is TGCGCCAGCCGACTAGTGAGGCAAGAGACC.

The CDR3 here is CASSLVTGGFEKLFF. The sequenced part of the CDR3 DNA is TGTGCCAGCAGCTTAGTTACAGGGGGGTTTGAAAAA. The chain recombines TRBV11-2 with TRBJ1-4; 8 positions agree with TRBD1. The CDR3 end falls 3 residues outside the read, so it is completed with the germline J gene. V shed 1 base, J shed 7 bases, and the junction held 5 bases outside the gene matches. CDR1 is SGHAT, CDR2 FQNNGV, per germline. This CDR3 comprises 15 residues.

About this clone: The CDR3 is cut off 3 residues early in the read; its end comes from the germline J gene. The V and J genes are TRBV4-2 and TRBJ1-4; possibly TRBD1 for D (6 bases). Trimming cost V 4 bases and J 0 bases, with 24 bases left between them. The germline CDR1 and CDR2 sequences are LGHNA and YNFKEQ. The CDR3 spans 20 residues. The CDR3 spells CASSRYHGTQTRATNEKLFF. The covered CDR3 bases are TGTGCCAGCAGCCGATACCACGGGACACAAACCCGTGCAACTAATGAAAAA.

On this clone itself: The read is 3 residues too short to cover the CDR3 end, so that end is filled in from the germline J gene. This chain connects TRBV2 to TRBJ2-3; 10 bases agree with TRBD2. Germline V gene lookup returns CDR1 SNHLY and CDR2 FYNNEI. CDR3 length: 15 residues. J lost 3 bases, V lost 6 bases, and 6 bases had no gene match. CDR3 region: CASRQPSGSTDTQYF. Partial CDR3 DNA: TGTGCCAGCAGGCAACCTAGCGGGAGTACAGATACG.

Of note for this clone: The read is 3 residues too short to cover the CDR3 end, so that end is filled in from the germline J gene. The chain employs TRBV19 and TRBJ2-6; tentative D call: TRBD2 (6 bases). Trimming removed 3 bases from V and 0 bases from J, with 6 bases in between. The CDR3 contains 15 residues. From germline, CDR1 is LNHDA and CDR2 SQIVND (reference sequence). CDR3 sequence: CASSMGGSGANVLTF. The CDR3 bases that were read are TGTGCCAGTAGTATGGGGGGCTCTGGGGCCAACGTC.

A word on this clone: Read coverage stops 3 residues before the CDR3 terminus; the germline J gene supplies the remainder. V and J are TRBV5-6 and TRBJ1-2; 8 bases fit TRBD1. The CDR3 has 15 amino acids. V trimming: 5 bases; J trimming: 2 bases; junction bases outside the gene matches: 8. Germline V gene sequence: CDR1 SGHDT, CDR2 YYEEEE. This CDR3 is CASRFRDRYNYGYTF. CDR3 DNA (partial): TGTGCCAGCAGATTCCGGGACAGGTACAACTATGGC.

Of note for this clone: The CDR3 extends 3 residues past the end of the read, so its final part is completed from the germline J gene. This chain links TRBV30 with TRBJ2-1; 7 nucleotides agree with TRBD1. The length of the CDR3 is 11 residues. Germline trimming cut 8 bases from V and 8 bases from J; bases unmatched to any gene: 6. Per germline, CDR1 GTSNPN and CDR2 SVGIG (reference sequence). CDR3 in amino acids: CAAKDRDEQFF. The DNA read from the CDR3 is TGTGCCGCAAAAGACAGGGATGAG.

As for this clone: The read terminates 3 residues ahead of where the CDR3 ends, so the germline J gene completes it. The chain uses TRBV30 and TRBJ2-2; D is uncertain. Germline lookup yields CDR1 GTSNPN and CDR2 SVGIG (reference sequence). Trimming cost V 0 bases and J 5 bases, with 10 bases left between them. The CDR3 is 14 residues long. The part of the CDR3 DNA that was read is TGTGCCTGGAGTGTCCTTCTAGGAACCGGGGAG. Protein sequence: CAWSVLLGTGE. The CDR3 as a whole reads CAWSVLLGTGELFF.

Of note for this clone: The read terminates 3 residues before the CDR3 end, so the remaining end is supplied by the germline J gene. The chain recombines TRBV11-2 with TRBJ2-1; TRBD2 agrees at 14 bases. Germline V CDR1 and CDR2: SGHAT, FQNNGV. The CDR3 covers 15 residues. Unmatched junction bases numbered 5, after V lost 5 bases and J lost 8 bases. Incomplete CDR3 DNA: TGTGCCAGCAGCCTAGGACTAGCGGGGGGCCATGAG. The encoded protein is CASSLGLAGGHE. The whole CDR3 sequence is CASSLGLAGGHEQFF.

For this clone: The read ends 3 residues early relative to the CDR3; the germline J gene fills the gap. The rearrangement joins TRBV20-1 to TRBJ2-7, with D tentatively TRBD2 (6 bases). The CDR3 sequence is 13 residues long. Germline assignment: CDR1 DFQATT and CDR2 SNEGSKA (reference sequence). Trimming took 3 bases from V and 2 from J, leaving 11 bases between them. CDR3 residues: CSASAGGPYEQYF. The CDR3 bases that were read are TGCAGTGCTAGCGCCGGGGGACCCTACGAG.

Worth noting for this clone: The CDR3 extends 3 residues past the end of the read, so its final part is completed from the germline J gene. The V gene is TRBV10-3, the J gene TRBJ2-7, with 7 bases fitting TRBD1. CDR1 and CDR2 from the germline V gene are ENHRY and SYGVKD. The CDR3 totals 13 residues. Trimming at V came to 10 bases and at J to 2 bases, leaving 8 bases not matched to a gene. The sequenced part of the CDR3 DNA is TGTGCCACCGCGACAGGGTCGACCTACGAG. Protein: CATATGSTYE. The entire CDR3 reads CATATGSTYEQYF.

Incomplete CDR3 DNA: TGTGCCAGCAGTACCTTCAGGGGCCGCCGAGAGACC. Its protein product is CASSTFRGRRET. The whole CDR3 sequence reads CASSTFRGRRETQYF. The V call is TRBV5-6, the J call TRBJ2-5, with a tentative D call TRBD1 (6 bases). The read halts 3 residues ahead of the CDR3 end, with the missing end drawn from the germline J gene. There are 15 residues in the CDR3. V was shortened by 5 bases and J by 4 bases, with 18 bases between the two germline ends. Germline CDR1 and CDR2: SGHDT and YYEEEE.

Of note for this clone: Sequencing ends 3 residues short of the CDR3 end; the germline J gene provides the rest. J is TRBJ1-1 and V is TRBV2; TRBD1 agrees at 9 bases. V was clipped by 5 bases and J by 6 bases; unmatched bases: 10. The CDR3 loop spans 15 amino acids. Germline CDR1 is SNHLY and CDR2 is FYNNEI. Incomplete CDR3 DNA: TGTGCCAGCAGTTACGAGGGACAGGGATTACCTGAA. This gives the protein CASSYEGQGLPE. In full, the CDR3 reads CASSYEGQGLPEAFF.

With regard to this clone: The read falls 3 residues short of the CDR3 end, and the missing part is taken from the germline J gene. The chain uses TRBV20-1 and TRBJ1-1; a weak D match, TRBD1 (5 bases). V gave up 1 base and J gave up 1 base, with 13 bases separating them. CDR1 and CDR2 (germline): DFQATT, SNEGSKA (reference sequence). The CDR3 is 15 residues long. CDR3 bases read: TGCAGTGCTAGAGGAATGGGACTGCAGAACACTGAA. As protein: CSARGMGLQNTE. The complete CDR3 protein is CSARGMGLQNTEAFF.

As regards this clone: The read ends 3 residues early relative to the CDR3; the germline J gene fills the gap. This sequence joins TRBV14 and TRBJ1-6, with D uncertain. The germline V gene has CDR1 SGHDN and CDR2 FVKESK. This CDR3 is built from 14 residues. Trimming took off 0 bases at V and 10 bases at J, with 10 bases between the two ends. CDR3 bases read: TGTGCCAGCAGCCAAGAGGTCAGGAGCTCACCC. It yields the protein CASSQEVRSSP. The whole CDR3 protein is CASSQEVRSSPLHF.

A note on this clone: Read coverage stops 3 residues before the CDR3 terminus; the germline J gene supplies the remainder. The V call is TRBV19, the J call TRBJ2-4; D not resolved. Germline assignment: CDR1 LNHDA and CDR2 SQIVND (reference sequence). With 2 bases removed from V and 1 base from J, the gap between germline ends came to 3 bases. The CDR3 consists of 13 residues. The sequenced CDR3 bases are TGTGCCAGTAGTATACAGGCCAAAAACATT. This translates into CASSIQAKNI. Given in full, the CDR3 is CASSIQAKNIQYF. The full variable domain, its missing parts supplied by reference TRBV19 and TRBJ2-4, is DGGITQSPKYLFRKEGQNVTLSCEQNLNHDAMYWYRQDPGQGLRLIYYSQIVNDFQKGDIAEGYSVSREKKESFPLTVTSAQKNPTAFYLCASSIQAKNIQYFGAGTRLSVL.

As regards this clone: The read stops 3 residues short of the end of the CDR3; the missing end is completed from the germline J gene. The chain links TRBV19 to TRBJ2-7; D possibly corresponds to TRBD1 (6 bases). The germline V and J ends were trimmed by 5 bases and 1 base, with 12 bases remaining between them. The germline V gene has CDR1 LNHDA and CDR2 SQIVND (reference sequence). The CDR3 extends over 14 amino acids. The CDR3 protein is CASSPVTGSYEQYF. Incomplete CDR3 DNA: TGTGCCAGTAGTCCGGTGACAGGATCCTACGAG.